This TCR beta chain comes out of a study of blood T cell repertoires in COVID-19. Using immunoSEQ multiplex PCR, the repertoire was profiled, and TCRdb retains in-frame clones only, with some absent. This repertoire shows about 190,000 clones, 70% to 90% found once; its top ten account for 3.5% to 4.5%. The sequencing sample was made of peripheral blood. This TCR was sampled from a human donor in a cohort sampled during active COVID-19.

CDR3 sequence: CASSGGLQNTEAFF. The CDR3 DNA follows: TGTGCCAGCAGCGGGGGACTCCAGAACACTGAAGCTTTCTTT. This chain links TRBV5-4 with TRBJ1-1; tentative D call: TRBD1 (5 bases). The V gene's germline CDR1 is SGHNT and CDR2 YYREEE (reference sequence). The CDR3 consists of 14 residues. Between the trimmed V and J ends, which lost 4 bases and 1 base, there was a span of 11 bases.